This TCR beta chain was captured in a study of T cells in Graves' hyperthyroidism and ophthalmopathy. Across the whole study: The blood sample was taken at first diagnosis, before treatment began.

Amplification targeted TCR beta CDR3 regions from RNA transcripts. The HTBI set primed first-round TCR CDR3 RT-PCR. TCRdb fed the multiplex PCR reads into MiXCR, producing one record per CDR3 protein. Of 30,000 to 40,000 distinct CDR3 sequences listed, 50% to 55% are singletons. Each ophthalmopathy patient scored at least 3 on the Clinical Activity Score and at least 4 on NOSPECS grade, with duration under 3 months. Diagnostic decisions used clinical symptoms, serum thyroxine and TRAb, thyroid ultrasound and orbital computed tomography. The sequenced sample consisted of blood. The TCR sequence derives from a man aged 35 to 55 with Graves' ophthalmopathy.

CDR3 in amino acids: CATSLGNQQFF. CDR3 coding DNA: TGTGCCACCAGTTTAGGGAATCAGCAGTTCTTC. V usage is TRBV24-1 and J usage is TRBJ2-1; D is unclear. Germline CDR1 and CDR2: KGHDR and SFDVKD. The V end lost 6 bases, the J end lost 11 bases, and 10 bases lay between the germline ends. This CDR3 spans 11 amino acids.